These 12 T cell receptor beta chains came from one sample sequenced in a study of graft-versus-host responses after intestinal transplantation. Profiling relied on immunoSEQ multiplex PCR, and the TCRdb table lists in-frame clones only, not all of them. Found here are around 5,100 clones, 27% of them singletons; the top ten hold approximately 24%. Researchers placed approximately 200,000 CFSE-labeled responder cells in culture with approximately 200,000 irradiated, violet-dye-labeled stimulator cells. Sequenced material: alloreactive CD8+ T cells from a mixed lymphocyte reaction culture, taken before transplantation. Subset: CFSE-low proliferating T cells sorted from roughly 6-day pre-transplant mixed lymphocyte reaction (GvH or HvG direction). The receptors derive from a human patient who was an organ donor for intestinal transplantation.

The chain uses TRBV9 and TRBJ1-1, with D uncertain. The germline CDR1 and CDR2 sequences are SGDLS and YYNGEE. V lost 4 bases to trimming and J lost 3 bases, with 13 bases between them. CDR3 length equals 14 residues. This chain's CDR3 is CASSSTPKDTEAFF. In DNA form, the CDR3 reads TGTGCCAGCAGCTCCACTCCAAAAGACACTGAAGCTTTCTTT. The full variable domain, its missing parts supplied by reference TRBV9 and TRBJ1-1, is DSGVTQTPKHLITATGQRVTLRCSPRSGDLSVYWYQQSLDQGLQFLIQYYNGEERAKGNILERFSAQQFPDLHSELNLSSLELGDSALYFCASSSTPKDTEAFFGQGTRLTVV.

For this clone: In the same sample, other DNA sequences code for this CDR3. The J gene is TRBJ2-2, the V gene TRBV4-1; D possibly corresponds to TRBD2 (6 bases). Trimming removed 1 base at V and 1 base at J, with 7 bases between. The CDR3 is 15 residues long. The germline gives CDR1 MGHRA, CDR2 YSYEKL. CDR3 sequence: CASSQVRGNTGELFF. In DNA, the CDR3 is TGCGCCAGCAGCCAAGTGCGGGGGAACACCGGGGAGCTGTTTTTT.

This clone counts as medium-sized. The chain carries TRBV7-9 and TRBJ2-7; D call uncertain. The length of the CDR3 is 12 residues. Trimming removed 5 bases from V and 3 bases from J, with 8 bases in between. Germline V gives CDR1 SEHNR, CDR2 FQNEAQ (reference sequence). CDR3 DNA: TGTGCCAGCAGCCAAAACAGCTACGAGCAGTACGTC. This translates into CASSQNSYEQYV.

The chain has TRBV30 and TRBJ1-1, with D hard to call. Trimming removed 0 bases from V and 1 base from J, with 18 bases in between. From germline, CDR1 is GTSNPN and CDR2 SVGIG (reference sequence). The CDR3 contains 17 residues. CDR3 sequence: CAWSVNSRGLSNTEAFF. Here the CDR3 DNA reads TGTGCCTGGAGTGTCAACTCGCGAGGACTTTCGAACACTGAAGCTTTCTTT.

This clone has just a few counts. The chain links TRBV4-2 to TRBJ1-1; 8 bases align to TRBD1. V lost 4 bases and J lost 1; bases outside the gene matches: 11. Germline CDR1 is LGHNA and CDR2 is YNFKEQ. This CDR3 has 17 residues. The CDR3 loop reads CASSLRTGSMRNTEAFF. The CDR3 DNA is TGTGCCAGCAGCCTTCGGACAGGGTCAATGAGGAACACTGAAGCTTTCTTT.

This clone is large in the sample. The chain links TRBV10-2 to TRBJ1-4; D gene unclear. The CDR3 totals 13 residues. Deletions cut 7 bases from V and 7 bases from J, with 13 bases between. CDR1 and CDR2 from the germline V gene are WSHSY and SAAADI. This chain's CDR3 is CASTERGGEKLFF. DNA of the CDR3: TGCGCCAGCACCGAACGGGGTGGTGAAAAACTGTTTTTT.

This clone qualifies as medium-sized. The chain links TRBV27 to TRBJ1-4, with 8 nucleotides matching TRBD1. V trimming: 3 bases; J trimming: 3 bases; junction bases outside the gene matches: 6. In germline, CDR1 is MNHEY, CDR2 SMNVEV (reference sequence). This CDR3 is 16 amino acids long. The CDR3 reads CASSFRQGAANEKLFF. As DNA, the CDR3 is TGTGCCAGCAGTTTCCGGCAGGGGGCCGCTAATGAAAAACTGTTTTTT.

By frequency in the sample, this clone is medium-sized. A junction boundary mismatches the germline segment, possibly from a read error. This rearrangement joins TRBV5-3 to TRBJ1-1; D gene ambiguous. TRBV5-3 is labeled an ORF, and its function is uncertain. The CDR3 has 14 amino acids. In nucleotides, the CDR3 is TGTGCCAGCAGCTCCACTCCAAAAGACACTGAAGCTTTCTTT. Its protein is CASSSTPKDTEAFF.

The V call is TRBV2, the J call TRBJ2-5; 9 bases fit TRBD1. Germline V gives CDR1 SNHLY, CDR2 FYNNEI. The junction had 1 base not matched to a gene; V was cut back by 6 bases and J by 2 bases. This CDR3 comprises 13 residues. The CDR3 DNA follows: TGTGCCAGCAGGGGACAGGGACAAGAGACCCAGTACTTC. Protein sequence: CASRGQGQETQYF.

This clone has only a few counts. The CDR3 DNA follows: TGCAGCGTAGCGGTTTTCGGGGATCAGCCCCAGCATTTT. Amino acids: CSVAVFGDQPQHF. This chain joins TRBV29-1 and TRBJ1-5; no firm D call. The CDR3 length is 13 residues. Germline values: CDR1 SQVTM, CDR2 ANQGSEA. Trimming pared 6 bases from V and 5 bases from J, leaving 14 bases between.

The chain couples TRBV28 to TRBJ1-2; D uncertain. Trimming shortened V by 3 bases and J by 3 bases, and 8 bases separated the two germline ends. Germline CDR1 and CDR2: MDHEN and SYDVKM. The CDR3 contains 13 residues. CDR3: CASSFGSDYGYTF. The CDR3 nucleotides read TGTGCCAGCAGTTTCGGGTCAGACTATGGCTACACCTTC.

This clone has ten or more counts. This rearrangement joins TRBV2 to TRBJ1-2, with D unresolved. The V gene's germline CDR1 is SNHLY and CDR2 FYNNEI. This CDR3 contains 14 residues. Trimming pared 7 bases from V and 3 bases from J, leaving 15 bases between. As DNA, the CDR3 is TGTGCCAGCACCCCCGCACCCGGGGACTATGGCTACACCTTC. Residues: CASTPAPGDYGYTF.